The following is a TCR beta chain sequence with its context. Its antigen is as yet unknown. The sample belongs to a study of cytomegalovirus exposure and HLA in healthy donors. About the study: Caucasian-associated ancestry cluster membership applied to about 83% of 398 genotyped donors.

Overall study findings and caveats: It was confirmed in vitro that a few of the CMV-associated chains were specific for CMV antigens. Apart from CMV serostatus, no immune exposure information was available. A missense DCLRE1C variant was associated with V- and J-gene trimming of TCR beta chains in a later analysis, and an independent cohort replicated the association.

CDR1 is LGHNA, CDR2 YSLEER, per germline. This CDR3 spans 14 amino acids. The V end lost 3 bases, the J end lost 2 bases, and 10 bases lay between the germline ends. Amplification used 60 Vbeta primers and 13 Jbeta primers. Method: immunoSEQ multiplex PCR; TCRdb's copy keeps in-frame clones and lacks some. The data show some 160,000 clones, about 72% seen once. The genes are TRBV4-3 and TRBJ1-1; weak D call: TRBD1 (5 bases). The specimen sequenced was PBMCs. The sequence came from a man between 45 and 60 years old in good health and CMV-seropositive. This chain's CDR3 is CASSQVTVNTEAFF. The CDR3 DNA follows: TGCGCCAGCAGCCAGGTGACAGTCAACACTGAAGCTTTCTTT.